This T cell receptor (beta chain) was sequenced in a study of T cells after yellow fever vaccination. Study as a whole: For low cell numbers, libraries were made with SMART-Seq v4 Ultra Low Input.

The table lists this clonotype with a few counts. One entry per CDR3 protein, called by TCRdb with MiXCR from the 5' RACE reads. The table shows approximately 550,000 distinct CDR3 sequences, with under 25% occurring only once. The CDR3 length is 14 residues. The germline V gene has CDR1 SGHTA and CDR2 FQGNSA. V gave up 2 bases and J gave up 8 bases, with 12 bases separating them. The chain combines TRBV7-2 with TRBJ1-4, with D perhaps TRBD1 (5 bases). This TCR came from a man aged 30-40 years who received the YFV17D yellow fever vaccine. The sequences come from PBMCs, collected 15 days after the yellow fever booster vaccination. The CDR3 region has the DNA TGTGCCAGCAGCTTACGGAACGAGGGGGAAAAACTGTTTTTT. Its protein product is CASSLRNEGEKLFF. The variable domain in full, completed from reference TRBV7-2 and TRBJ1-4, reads GAGVSQSPSNKVTEKGKDVELRCDPISGHTALYWYRQSLGQGLEFLIYFQGNSAPDKSGLPSDRFSAERTGGSVSTLTIQRTQQEDSAVYLCASSLRNEGEKLFFGSGTQLSVL.